This T cell receptor (beta chain) was identified during a study of blood T cell repertoires in COVID-19. CDR3 length equals 13 residues. Germline V lookup: CDR1 MNHEY, CDR2 SVGAGI. Trimming stripped 5 bases from V and 2 bases from J, with 10 bases between. The table came from immunoSEQ multiplex PCR; TCRdb's copy has only in-frame clones and leaves some out. Of some 170,000 clones listed, 85% to 90% are singletons. Resolution of symptoms, clearance, or two negative PCRs was present in recovered Cohort 3 donors. The chain employs TRBV6-5 and TRBJ2-7; D is uncertain. Input material: PBMCs or T cells enriched from blood (not recorded which). The receptor comes from a man in his forties or fifties who had recovered from COVID-19. The CDR3 loop is CASSLDSTYEQYF. The CDR3, as DNA: TGTGCCAGCAGTCTAGACTCGACCTACGAGCAGTACTTC.